The 24 T cell receptor beta chains below come from one sample, sequenced in a study of beta chain features in type 1 diabetes. Study conclusions and caveats: In all four CD4+ subsets, TCRB CDR3 length was significantly, moderately reduced in type 1 diabetes.

No antigens are known for them. Reverse transcription of all isolated RNA meant that expressed TCRB transcripts were sequenced. The data were produced by immunoSEQ multiplex PCR, yet TCRdb's version contains in-frame clones alone and is incomplete. The sample has about 270,000 clones, more than 13% seen once. Material for sequencing was naive CD4+ T cells from blood. The receptors were sampled from a man aged 25 to 40 with type 1 diabetes.

This clone was found a few times. The chain uses TRBV7-9 and TRBJ2-7; D might be TRBD2 (6 bases). The CDR3 has 15 residues. V gave up 2 bases and J gave up 3 bases, with 14 bases separating them. Per the germline V gene, CDR1 is SEHNR and CDR2 is FQNEAQ (reference sequence). The CDR3 sequence: CASSLPAGADYEQYF. The CDR3 nucleotides are TGTGCCAGCAGCTTACCAGCGGGCGCCGACTACGAGCAGTACTTC.

This clone was found a few times. V and J are TRBV14 and TRBJ2-1; D remains ambiguous. V lost 4 bases, J lost 8 bases, and 9 bases lay in between. Germline assignment: CDR1 SGHDN and CDR2 FVKESK. The CDR3 totals 12 residues. The CDR3 loop reads CASSLGYDEQFF. The CDR3 region has the DNA TGTGCCAGCAGCCTCGGTTACGATGAGCAGTTCTTC.

The rearrangement uses TRBV18 and TRBJ2-3; D may be TRBD2 (5 bases). V was pared by 5 bases and J by 4 bases, with 16 bases between. Germline loops: CDR1 KGHSH, CDR2 LQKENI. This CDR3 has 15 residues. CDR3 protein: CASSDSREGADTQYF. In nucleotides, the CDR3 is TGTGCCAGCTCAGACTCACGTGAGGGTGCAGATACGCAGTATTTT.

The chain has TRBV25-1 and TRBJ2-2, with 9 bases fitting TRBD1. The germline gives CDR1 MGHDK, CDR2 SYGVNS. V was clipped by 6 bases and J by 4 bases; unmatched bases: 6. The CDR3 runs 15 residues. The CDR3 coding sequence is TGTGCCAGCAGAAAACAGGGGGCTCTCACCGGGGAGCTGTTTTTT. Encoded protein: CASRKQGALTGELFF.

The V call is TRBV11-2, the J call TRBJ2-1; D ambiguous. CDR1 SGHAT and CDR2 FQNNGV come from the germline V gene. This CDR3 spans 14 amino acids. Deletions cut 1 base from V and 6 bases from J, with 10 bases between. Here the CDR3 DNA reads TGTGCCAGCAGCTTAGTAGCACCCACCAATGAGCAGTTCTTC. It encodes CASSLVAPTNEQFF. Full variable domain (remainder filled in from reference TRBV11-2 and TRBJ2-1): EAGVAQSPRYKIIEKRQSVAFWCNPISGHATLYWYQQILGQGPKLLIQFQNNGVVDDSQLPKDRFSAERLKGVDSTLKIQPAKLEDSAVYLCASSLVAPTNEQFFGPGTRLTVL.

This clone appeared a few times. The germline gene is not matched at one end of the junction; a read error may be the cause. V usage is TRBV2 and J usage is TRBJ2-7; the match to TRBD1 covers 8 bases. This CDR3 contains 14 residues. Looked up from germline, CDR1 is SNHLY and CDR2 is FYNNEI. CDR3 DNA sequence: TGTGCCAGCAGTGACTCAGGGGGCTCCCACGAGCAGTACTTC. Protein sequence: CASSDSGGSHEQYF. The variable domain in full, with the rest retrieved from reference TRBV2 and TRBJ2-7, is EPEVTQTPSHQVTQMGQEVILRCVPISNHLYFYWYRQILGQKVEFLVSFYNNEISEKSEIFDDQFSVERPDGSNFTLKIRSTKLEDSAMYFCASSDSGGSHEQYFGPGTRLTVT.

This clone was counted between two and nine times. The chain combines TRBV2 with TRBJ2-1, with TRBD2 matching 11 bases. Germline trimming cut 6 bases from V and 6 bases from J; bases unmatched to any gene: 4. The germline CDR1 and CDR2 sequences are SNHLY and FYNNEI. The CDR3 is 14 amino acids. CDR3 DNA: TGTGCCAGCAGGCGACTAGCGGGACGCAATGAGCAGTTCTTC. Translating it yields CASRRLAGRNEQFF. The full variable domain, its missing parts supplied by reference TRBV2 and TRBJ2-1, is EPEVTQTPSHQVTQMGQEVILRCVPISNHLYFYWYRQILGQKVEFLVSFYNNEISEKSEIFDDQFSVERPDGSNFTLKIRSTKLEDSAMYFCASRRLAGRNEQFFGPGTRLTVL.

J is TRBJ1-2 and V is TRBV7-8; D may be TRBD1 (5 bases). The V gene's germline CDR1 is SGHVS and CDR2 FQNEAQ. This CDR3 is built from 15 residues. V shed 4 bases and J shed 3 bases, with 15 bases lying between them. CDR3 protein: CASSSLAGLDYGYTF. The CDR3 nucleotides are TGTGCCAGCAGCTCCTTAGCAGGGTTGGACTATGGCTACACCTTC. The full variable domain, completed using reference TRBV7-8 and TRBJ1-2, is GAGVSQSPRYKVAKRGQDVALRCDPISGHVSLFWYQQALGQGPEFLTYFQNEAQLDKSGLPSDRFFAERPEGSVSTLKIQRTQQEDSAVYLCASSSLAGLDYGYTFGSGTRLTVV.

J is TRBJ2-3 and V is TRBV5-4; the match to TRBD2 covers 11 bases. Germline V gene lookup returns CDR1 SGHNT and CDR2 YYREEE (reference sequence). The CDR3 has 18 residues. Trimming at V came to 0 bases and at J to 1 base, leaving 7 bases not matched to a gene. Here the CDR3 DNA reads TGTGCCAGCAGCTTGGCGACTAGCGGGGTACTACGCACAGATACGCAGTATTTT. Amino acid sequence: CASSLATSGVLRTDTQYF.

This clone was detected only a few times. This rearrangement joins TRBV30 to TRBJ2-3; D possibly corresponds to TRBD2 (6 bases). This CDR3 is 17 amino acids long. CDR1 and CDR2 from the germline V gene are GTSNPN and SVGIG (reference sequence). V was trimmed by 0 bases and J by 2 bases, leaving 18 bases between them. The CDR3: CAWSVRRISGTTDTQYF. As DNA, the CDR3 is TGTGCCTGGAGTGTACGGAGGATTAGCGGAACCACAGATACGCAGTATTTT.

The chain uses TRBV11-2 and TRBJ1-1, with 7 nucleotides matching TRBD1. Germline V lookup: CDR1 SGHAT, CDR2 FQNNGV. Unmatched junction bases numbered 4, after V lost 5 bases and J lost 1 base. The CDR3 length is 14 residues. The CDR3 DNA reads as TGTGCCAGCAGCCGATCAGGGGGGAACACTGAAGCTTTCTTT. Translated, it gives CASSRSGGNTEAFF.

A few counts support this clone. The chain is built from TRBV18 and TRBJ2-7, with D possibly TRBD1 on 7 matching bases. Germline lookup yields CDR1 KGHSH and CDR2 LQKENI. The CDR3 is 14 residues long. V lost 3 bases and J lost 3, with 12 bases in between. Here the CDR3 DNA reads TGTGCCAGCTCACCGCGGGGACAGATCTACGAGCAGTACTTC. It is translated as CASSPRGQIYEQYF.

This chain links TRBV25-1 with TRBJ1-2; D may be TRBD1 (5 bases). Trimming stripped 3 bases from V and 8 bases from J, with 19 bases between. The CDR3 consists of 15 residues. Germline CDR1 reads MGHDK; CDR2 reads SYGVNS. CDR3 DNA sequence: TGTGCCAGCAGTGACCCAGGGATCCCAAATAGGGGCTACACCTTC. Amino acids: CASSDPGIPNRGYTF.

This clone was seen a handful of times. The CDR3 reads CSVDRQPMNTEAFF. CDR3 coding DNA: TGCAGCGTTGATCGACAGCCCATGAACACTGAAGCTTTCTTT. The genes are TRBV29-1 and TRBJ1-1; weak D call: TRBD1 (5 bases). V lost 3 bases, J lost 0 bases, and 11 bases lay in between. The CDR3 has 14 amino acids. The germline gives CDR1 SQVTM, CDR2 ANQGSEA.

This clone turned up a few times. The V and J genes are TRBV29-1 and TRBJ1-3; no definite D call. CDR1 SQVTM and CDR2 ANQGSEA come from the germline V gene. V gave up 4 bases and J gave up 0 bases, with 7 bases separating them. CDR3 length equals 13 residues. This chain's CDR3 is CSVGAGSGNTIYF. For the CDR3, the DNA is TGCAGCGTTGGGGCGGGCTCTGGAAACACCATATATTTT.

V gene TRBV20-1 combines with J gene TRBJ2-7; unclear D gene. Trimming left V 3 bases short and J 9 bases short, with 9 bases between. This CDR3 region has 10 residues. The V gene's germline CDR1 is DFQATT and CDR2 SNEGSKA (reference sequence). This CDR3 is CSASGVGQYF. CDR3 bases: TGCAGTGCTAGTGGAGTCGGGCAGTACTTC.

This clone appeared a few times. The chain couples TRBV21-1 to TRBJ1-4; the table's D call, TRBD1, was not checked against the DNA. TRBV21-1 is labeled a pseudogene. CDR3 length: 17 amino acids. The CDR3 DNA reads TGTGCCAGCAGCGCGACCTCAGGACACCCTCCGGGTGAAAAACTGTTTTTT. This translates into CASSATSGHPPGEKLFF.

Only a few counts were recorded for this clone. The chain combines TRBV9 with TRBJ2-1; 10 bases are shared with TRBD2. Germline lookup yields CDR1 SGDLS and CDR2 YYNGEE. The CDR3 has 18 residues. Trimming at V came to 0 bases and at J to 0 bases, leaving 6 bases not matched to a gene. Here the CDR3 DNA reads TGTGCCAGCAGCGTAGCTACTAGCGGGGCTAGCTCCTACAATGAGCAGTTCTTC. Residues: CASSVATSGASSYNEQFF.

This clone was recorded a few times. This chain connects TRBV4-2 to TRBJ1-4; the D gene is possibly TRBD1 (6 bases). Per the germline V gene, CDR1 is LGHNA and CDR2 is YNFKEQ. This CDR3 is built from 15 residues. Between the trimmed V and J ends, which lost 4 bases and 12 bases, there was a span of 21 bases. The CDR3 bases are TGTGCCAGCAGCCGTACCCAGGGGCTCCGATCGGAACTGTTTTTT. Amino acid sequence: CASSRTQGLRSELFF.

The gene calls are TRBV7-9 and TRBJ2-3; 8 bases map to TRBD2. The CDR3 is 15 residues long. Germline loops: CDR1 SEHNR, CDR2 FQNEAQ (reference sequence). The J segment lost 4 bases and the V segment lost 7 bases, leaving 10 bases of the junction unmatched. DNA of the CDR3: TGTGCCAGCAACTCTCTGATGCGGGGGGCAGATACGCAGTATTTT. Its protein is CASNSLMRGADTQYF.

The chain joins TRBV28 to TRBJ2-2; no firm D call. The CDR3 has 13 amino acids. V lost 5 bases and J lost 6, with 10 bases in between. Germline assignment: CDR1 MDHEN and CDR2 SYDVKM. This chain's CDR3 is CASSTSAPGELFF. CDR3 nucleotides: TGTGCCAGCAGTACCAGCGCACCCGGGGAGCTGTTTTTT.

This clone has a handful of counts. This chain uses TRBV7-9 with TRBJ2-3, with 10 bases aligning to TRBD2. The junction had 14 bases not matched to a gene; V was cut back by 7 bases and J by 1 base. CDR1 and CDR2 from the germline V gene are SEHNR and FQNEAQ (reference sequence). The CDR3 totals 18 residues. The CDR3 is CASTQRGFLAGGTDTQYF. The CDR3 region has the DNA TGTGCCAGCACCCAAAGGGGCTTCCTAGCGGGAGGCACAGATACGCAGTATTTT.

As concerns this clone: The same CDR3 can be traced to other DNA sequences in this sample. The chain couples TRBV5-1 to TRBJ2-3; 12 positions match TRBD2. CDR1 and CDR2 (germline): SGHRS, YFSETQ. This CDR3 has 15 amino acids. After removal of 0 bases from V and 6 bases from J, the junction contained 2 bases not matched to a gene. This CDR3 is CASSLGLAGADTQYF. The CDR3 DNA reads TGCGCCAGCAGCTTGGGACTAGCGGGAGCGGATACGCAGTATTTT.

The chain uses TRBV13 and TRBJ1-1; a possible D gene is TRBD1 (5 bases). Germline lookup yields CDR1 PRHDT and CDR2 FYEKMQ (reference sequence). Trimming stripped 0 bases from V and 12 bases from J, with 8 bases between. CDR3 length: 11 amino acids. The CDR3 DNA reads TGTGCCAGCAGCTTAGGAGGGGCCTCTTTCTTT. This gives the protein CASSLGGASFF.